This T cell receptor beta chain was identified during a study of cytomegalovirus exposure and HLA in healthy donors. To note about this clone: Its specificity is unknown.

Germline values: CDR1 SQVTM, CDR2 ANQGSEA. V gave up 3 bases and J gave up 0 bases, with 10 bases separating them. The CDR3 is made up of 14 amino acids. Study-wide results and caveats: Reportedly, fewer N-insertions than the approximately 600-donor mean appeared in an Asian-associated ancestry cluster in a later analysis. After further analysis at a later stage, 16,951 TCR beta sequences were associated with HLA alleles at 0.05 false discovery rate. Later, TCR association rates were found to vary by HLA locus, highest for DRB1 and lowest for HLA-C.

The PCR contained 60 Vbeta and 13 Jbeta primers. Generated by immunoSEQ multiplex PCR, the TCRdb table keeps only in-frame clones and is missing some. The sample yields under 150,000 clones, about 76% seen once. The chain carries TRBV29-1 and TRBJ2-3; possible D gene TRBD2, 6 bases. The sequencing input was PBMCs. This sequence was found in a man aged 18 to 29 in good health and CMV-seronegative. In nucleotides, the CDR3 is TGCAGCGTTGATTGGGGACTCAGCACAGATACGCAGTATTTT. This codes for CSVDWGLSTDTQYF.